These 27 T cell receptor beta chains share one sample of origin, sequenced in a study of blood T cell repertoires in COVID-19. Libraries were prepared by immunoSEQ multiplex PCR; TCRdb keeps only in-frame clonotypes and omits some of them. This table has 200,000 to 250,000 clones, roughly 84% appearing once. What was sequenced was peripheral blood. The source is a woman older than 75 with active or convalescent COVID-19.

CDR3 residues: CASSEGQGDTEAFF. CDR3 DNA: TGTGCCAGCAGCGAGGGACAGGGGGACACTGAAGCTTTCTTT. The chain couples TRBV7-2 to TRBJ1-1, with 11 positions matching TRBD1. The V segment lost 5 bases and the J segment 3 bases; nucleotides outside the gene matches: 2. This CDR3 spans 14 amino acids. The germline gives CDR1 SGHTA, CDR2 FQGNSA.

The chain employs TRBV6-5 and TRBJ1-5, with TRBD1 matching over 7 bases. The germline gives CDR1 MNHEY, CDR2 SVGAGI. The length of the CDR3 is 13 residues. J gave up 3 bases and V 7 bases, and 3 bases lay outside the gene matches. In DNA, the CDR3 is TGTGCCAGCAAGACAGGGAACAATCAGCCCCAGCATTTT. It is translated as CASKTGNNQPQHF.

The chain couples TRBV14 to TRBJ2-7; D might be TRBD1 (6 bases). The CDR3 has 13 amino acids. Germline V gene sequence: CDR1 SGHDN, CDR2 FVKESK. The ends were cut back, 4 bases at V and 3 bases at J, with 10 bases in the middle. For the CDR3, the DNA is TGTGCCAGCAGCCGTGGACAGTTCTACGAGCAGTACTTC. Translated, it gives CASSRGQFYEQYF.

This chain links TRBV5-1 with TRBJ1-6, with 8 positions matching TRBD1. Germline CDR1 reads SGHRS; CDR2 reads YFSETQ. The CDR3 is made up of 16 amino acids. Losses at the gene ends were 4 bases for V and 11 bases for J; bases not matched to a gene: 14. CDR3 protein: CASSSPGGDFGAPLHF. CDR3 nucleotides: TGCGCCAGCAGCAGTCCAGGGGGCGATTTCGGGGCACCCCTCCACTTT.

A note on this clone: The sample holds other DNA sequences that translate to the same CDR3. The chain joins TRBV7-3 to TRBJ2-5, with D perhaps matching TRBD2 (5 bases). Trimming cost V 1 base and J 5 bases, with 8 bases left between them. Germline values: CDR1 SGHTA, CDR2 FQGTGA. The CDR3 is made up of 13 amino acids. The CDR3 protein is CASSLNRGETQYF. CDR3 nucleotides: TGTGCCAGCAGCTTAAACCGAGGGGAGACCCAGTACTTC.

This chain connects TRBV7-9 to TRBJ2-3; D is possibly TRBD1 (7 bases). The CDR3 runs to 14 residues. Trimming removed 7 bases from V and 5 bases from J, with 16 bases in between. Germline CDR1 is SEHNR and CDR2 is FQNEAQ (reference sequence). CDR3 protein: CASNQGGGGDTQYF. In nucleotides, the CDR3 is TGTGCCAGCAACCAGGGGGGCGGTGGAGATACGCAGTATTTT.

The chain has TRBV10-3 and TRBJ2-1; 12 nucleotides agree with TRBD2. The V and J ends lost 11 bases and 8 bases, in that order; junction bases with no gene match: 7. Germline CDR1 ENHRY, CDR2 SYGVKD. The CDR3 contains 13 residues. The CDR3 loop reads CAVKASGRDEQFF. Written as DNA, the CDR3 is TGTGCCGTCAAGGCTAGCGGGAGGGATGAGCAGTTCTTC.

The chain links TRBV28 to TRBJ1-2; D gene uncertain. The CDR3 runs to 13 residues. Trimming took off 5 bases at V and 0 bases at J, with 7 bases between the two ends. The germline gives CDR1 MDHEN, CDR2 SYDVKM. Written as DNA, the CDR3 is TGTGCCAGCAGTACACCTGCTAACTATGGCTACACCTTC. Encoded protein: CASSTPANYGYTF.

This CDR3 reads CASSYSPPGELFF. The DNA of the CDR3 is TGTGCCAGCAGTTACTCCCCCCCAGGGGAGCTGTTTTTT. The J gene is TRBJ2-2, the V gene TRBV6-2 or TRBV6-3; D gene ambiguous. Germline-derived CDR1 and CDR2 are MNHEY and SVGEGT. V was shortened by 0 bases and J by 8 bases, with 7 bases between the two germline ends. CDR3 size: 13 residues.

The chain has TRBV6-2 or TRBV6-3 and TRBJ1-5, with D possibly matching TRBD1 (5 bases). Trimming removed 3 bases at V and 9 bases at J, with 9 bases between. The CDR3 covers 12 residues. Germline lookup yields CDR1 MNHEY and CDR2 SVGEGT. The CDR3 loop is CASSYVGGPQHF. The CDR3 DNA sequence: TGTGCCAGCAGTTATGTCGGGGGGCCCCAGCATTTT.

There are a few counts of this clone. The chain links TRBV19 to TRBJ1-6, with D possibly being TRBD1 (5 bases). CDR1 and CDR2 (germline): LNHDA, SQIVND (reference sequence). This CDR3 contains 14 residues. With 10 bases removed from V and 7 bases from J, the gap between germline ends came to 17 bases. In nucleotides, the CDR3 is TGTGCCACCACCACGCAGGGTGGAAATTCACCCCTCCACTTT. Its protein product is CATTTQGGNSPLHF.

This chain joins TRBV5-5 and TRBJ2-1; D unclear. Germline CDR1 SGHKS, CDR2 YYEKEE (reference sequence). Trimming left V 6 bases short and J 4 bases short, with 11 bases between. The CDR3 has 13 amino acids. The CDR3, as DNA: TGTGCCAGCACCCTGACGGGTTACAATGAGCAGTTCTTC. Translating gives CASTLTGYNEQFF.

CDR3 in amino acids: CASSRGQGGETQYF. The DNA for the CDR3 is TGTGCCAGCAGTAGGGGACAGGGGGGCGAGACCCAGTACTTC. The chain couples TRBV6-2 or TRBV6-3 to TRBJ2-5; TRBD1 agrees at 11 bases. V lost 5 bases, J lost 5 bases, and 4 bases stayed unmatched. Germline-derived CDR1 and CDR2 are MNHEY and SVGEGT. The CDR3 has 14 amino acids.

The chain is built from TRBV15 and TRBJ1-4; tentative D call: TRBD1 (5 bases). Trimming took off 1 base at V and 0 bases at J, with 12 bases between the two ends. The CDR3 extends over 17 amino acids. Germline CDR1 and CDR2: LNHNV and YYDKDF (reference sequence). The CDR3 region is CATSRALPQATNEKLFF. The CDR3 coding sequence is TGTGCCACCAGCAGAGCCCTCCCACAGGCAACTAATGAAAAACTGTTTTTT.

V and J are TRBV4-2 and TRBJ2-7; 7 nucleotides agree with TRBD1. Germline CDR1 LGHNA, CDR2 YNFKEQ. The CDR3 covers 18 residues. After removal of 1 base from V and 3 bases from J, the junction contained 15 bases not matched to a gene. The CDR3, as DNA: TGTGCCAGCAGCCAAGCCTTTATCTCCGGGACAGCCAGCTACGAGCAGTACTTC. Its protein product is CASSQAFISGTASYEQYF.

The table lists this clone with a count of one. V is TRBV13 and J is TRBJ2-2, with D hard to call. Germline assignment: CDR1 PRHDT and CDR2 FYEKMQ (reference sequence). There are 16 residues in the CDR3. Trimming shortened V by 5 bases and J by 1 base, and 14 bases separated the two germline ends. The CDR3 region is CASSVTAPMNTGELFF. DNA for the CDR3: TGTGCCAGCAGCGTCACAGCCCCTATGAACACCGGGGAGCTGTTTTTT.

The chain links TRBV6-2 or TRBV6-3 to TRBJ2-5; 8 positions match TRBD1. Germline CDR1 reads MNHEY; CDR2 reads SVGEGT. The CDR3 spans 13 residues. V dropped 4 bases and J dropped 2; count of bases not matched to a gene: 0. CDR3 in amino acids: CASSWDRQETQYF. In DNA, the CDR3 is TGTGCCAGCAGTTGGGACAGGCAAGAGACCCAGTACTTC.

Only a few counts were recorded for this clone. This rearrangement joins TRBV12-3 or TRBV12-4 to TRBJ2-1; D remains unclear. V lost 7 bases, J lost 10 bases, and 14 bases lay in between. The CDR3 totals 12 residues. This CDR3 reads CASTLRSREQFF. CDR3 DNA sequence: TGTGCCAGCACTCTGAGAAGCCGCGAGCAGTTCTTC.

The CDR3 is CSVDRGRSNTEAFF. CDR3 coding DNA: TGCAGCGTTGACAGGGGGCGGTCGAACACTGAAGCTTTCTTT. The chain couples TRBV29-1 to TRBJ1-1, with 8 bases identical to TRBD1. This CDR3 has 14 residues. V shed 3 bases and J 1 base; nucleotides not matched to a gene: 4. CDR1 and CDR2 (germline): SQVTM, ANQGSEA.

The J gene is TRBJ2-3, the V gene TRBV7-9; possible D gene TRBD2, 6 bases. Germline values: CDR1 SEHNR, CDR2 FQNEAQ (reference sequence). The CDR3 sequence is 14 residues long. The V and J ends lost 3 bases and 4 bases respectively, with 11 bases between them. CDR3 residues: CASSFTGVADTQYF. CDR3 nucleotides: TGTGCCAGCAGCTTTACGGGAGTAGCAGATACGCAGTATTTT.

V gene TRBV5-1 combines with J gene TRBJ2-7; 8 positions match TRBD2. The ends lost 0 bases at V and 0 bases at J; junction bases unmatched: 5. The CDR3 totals 16 residues. The germline gives CDR1 SGHRS, CDR2 YFSETQ. CDR3 nucleotide sequence: TGCGCCAGCAGCTTGGGTAGCGGGATCCTCTCCTACGAGCAGTACTTC. It is translated as CASSLGSGILSYEQYF.

The chain has TRBV30 and TRBJ2-5; D is possibly TRBD1 (6 bases). V dropped 8 bases and J dropped 7 bases, with 17 bases sitting between them. Germline V CDR1 and CDR2: GTSNPN, SVGIG (reference sequence). There are 12 residues in the CDR3. This CDR3 is CATGQQEWTQYF. Here the CDR3 DNA reads TGTGCCACCGGACAGCAGGAATGGACCCAGTACTTC.

This sequence joins TRBV7-2 and TRBJ2-3; 7 bases fit TRBD1. Unmatched junction bases numbered 4, after V lost 5 bases and J lost 2 bases. The CDR3 runs to 14 residues. Germline-derived CDR1 and CDR2 are SGHTA and FQGNSA. The CDR3 is CASSPDRNTDTQYF. The CDR3 DNA follows: TGTGCCAGCAGCCCGGACAGGAACACAGATACGCAGTATTTT.

The chain carries TRBV29-1 and TRBJ2-2; TRBD2 matches at 8 bases. The germline CDR1 and CDR2 sequences are SQVTM and ANQGSEA. The CDR3 is 17 amino acids. With 0 bases clipped from V and 5 bases from J, the junction kept 11 bases outside the gene matches. Written as DNA, the CDR3 is TGCAGCGTTGAAGATCCCCGGGGGGGGGCCGGGACCGGGGAGCTGTTTTTT. Its protein product is CSVEDPRGGAGTGELFF.

CDR3 coding DNA: TGTGCCAGCAGCTTAGGGAGGGGGCCTTCTGGAAACACCATATATTTT. This encodes CASSLGRGPSGNTIYF. The chain couples TRBV7-2 to TRBJ1-3; TRBD1 agrees at 7 bases. The CDR3 is 16 amino acids. Germline loops: CDR1 SGHTA, CDR2 FQGNSA. The J segment lost 1 base and the V segment lost 1 base, leaving 4 bases of the junction unmatched.

The chain employs TRBV11-3 and TRBJ2-7; a possible D gene is TRBD2 (6 bases). Trimming pared 5 bases from V and 2 bases from J, leaving 13 bases between. The CDR3 totals 14 residues. The germline V gene has CDR1 SGHNT and CDR2 YENEEA. The CDR3, as DNA: TGTGCCAGCAGCGTCGGGGGACCCACCTACGAGCAGTACTTC. Translation: CASSVGGPTYEQYF.

The CDR3 sequence: CASSPGQGVIYNSPLHF. The CDR3 DNA reads TGTGCCAGCTCACCCGGACAGGGGGTGATCTATAATTCACCCCTCCACTTT. The rearrangement uses TRBV18 and TRBJ1-6; 10 bases fit TRBD1. The CDR3 is 17 amino acids. Germline-derived CDR1 and CDR2 are KGHSH and LQKENI. Trimming at V came to 3 bases and at J to 3 bases, leaving 5 bases not matched to a gene.